Listed below are T cell receptor beta chains from one sample, sequenced in a study of post-analysis software for immune sequencing data. One entry per CDR3 protein results from TCRdb running MiXCR on the PCR reads. The table shows roughly 540,000 distinct CDR3 sequences, with under 40% occurring only once. The specimen sequenced was blood. All receptors come from a girl between 2 and 17 years old with multiple sclerosis. Both conserved end residues are part of each CDR3. D genes are given only for firm matches. Some rows mark clone size as missing; the rest say once, few, many or name a class of expanded clone.

>TRBJ1-2|TRBV20-1|.|.
CSAQKTGSRGYTF
TGCAGTGCCCAAAAGACAGGATCTCGTGGCTACACCTTC
>TRBJ2-1|TRBV20-1|.|.
CSAREGTDNEQFF
TGCAGTGCTAGAGAGGGAACCGACAATGAGCAGTTCTTC
>TRBJ1-4|TRBV20-1|TRBD1|.
CSAREPRTGEEKLFF
TGCAGTGCTAGAGAACCCAGGACAGGGGAGGAAAAACTGTTTTTT
>TRBJ1-6|TRBV20-1|.|.
CSAVDGTTPNSPLHF
TGCAGTGCGGTCGACGGGACCACACCTAATTCACCCCTCCACTTT
>TRBJ2-7|TRBV28|.|once
CASRSRGRPYEQYF
TGTGCCAGCAGGTCCCGGGGGAGGCCCTACGAGCAGTACTTC
>TRBJ2-6|TRBV6-6|.|.
CASKGDSGANVLTF
TGTGCCAGCAAAGGCGACTCTGGGGCCAACGTCCTGACTTTC
>TRBJ2-1|TRBV24-1|TRBD2|.
CATSDHSGGSYNEQFF
TGTGCCACCAGTGATCATAGCGGGGGCTCCTACAATGAGCAGTTCTTC
>TRBJ2-4|TRBV27|TRBD2|few
CASSPRGEAGEGEQYF
TGTGCCAGCAGTCCCAGAGGTGAGGCGGGGGAGGGTGAGCAGTACTTC
>TRBJ2-5|TRBV10-3|TRBD1|.
CAIRDRSLEAQYF
TGTGCCATCAGGGACAGGTCCCTGGAGGCCCAGTACTTC
>TRBJ2-1|TRBV12-3/TRBV12-4|.|.
CTSTWREGFNEQFF
TGTACCAGCACCTGGCGAGAGGGGTTCAATGAGCAGTTCTTC
>TRBJ2-3|TRBV29-1|.|many
CSVEGTSTDTQYF
TGCAGCGTTGAAGGGACTAGCACAGATACGCAGTATTTT
>TRBJ2-3|TRBV12-3/TRBV12-4|.|.
CASSQFLTGEADTQYF
TGTGCCAGCAGTCAATTCCTCACAGGGGAGGCAGATACGCAGTATTTT
>TRBJ1-1|TRBV4-1|TRBD1|few
CASSQETGTGVQTEAFF
TGCGCCAGCAGCCAAGAAACCGGGACAGGGGTTCAGACTGAAGCTTTCTTT
>TRBJ2-1|TRBV9|TRBD2|few
CANSVEFGTSGDEQFF
TGTGCCAACAGCGTAGAGTTCGGGACTAGCGGGGATGAGCAGTTCTTC
>TRBJ1-2|TRBV7-2|.|few
CASSPIQGNYGYTF
TGTGCCAGCAGCCCAATTCAGGGCAACTATGGCTACACCTTC
>TRBJ2-1|TRBV29-1|TRBD1|.
CSGWDSSYNEQFF
TGCAGCGGGTGGGACAGCTCCTACAATGAGCAGTTCTTC
>TRBJ2-7|TRBV10-1|TRBD1|.
CASSEGDSPYEQYF
TGCGCCAGCAGCGAAGGGGACAGTCCCTACGAGCAGTACTTC
>TRBJ2-3|TRBV12-3/TRBV12-4|.|.
CASRLRQNTDVQYF
TGTGCCAGCAGGTTAAGACAAAATACAGATGTGCAGTATTTT
>TRBJ1-2|TRBV2|TRBD1|.
CAGHQTKQGADGYTF
TGTGCCGGGCACCAAACCAAACAGGGGGCAGACGGCTACACCTTC
>TRBJ2-3|TRBV29-1|.|few
CSVVRSVYTDTQYF
TGCAGCGTTGTTCGAAGCGTATACACAGATACGCAGTATTTT
>TRBJ1-2|TRBV5-1|.|.
CASSPDQIGYGYTF
TGCGCCAGCAGCCCTGACCAGATCGGCTATGGCTACACCTTC
>TRBJ2-3|TRBV20-1|.|few
CSAAIPDTQYF
TGCAGTGCCGCCATCCCTGATACGCAGTATTTT
>TRBJ2-1|TRBV3-1|.|few
CASSEGQSSYNEQFF
TGTGCCAGCAGCGAGGGTCAGAGCTCCTACAATGAGCAGTTCTTC
>TRBJ2-3|TRBV12-3/TRBV12-4|.|few
CASSFLHLPGDTLTDTQYF
TGTGCCAGCAGTTTTCTCCACCTTCCCGGGGATACTCTCACAGATACGCAGTATTTT
>TRBJ1-5|TRBV6-4|.|.
CASLNQPQHF
TGTGCCAGCCTTAATCAGCCCCAGCATTTT
>TRBJ1-2|TRBV12-3/TRBV12-4|.|.
CASSLSRSSGGYTF
TGTGCCAGCAGTTTATCGAGATCTTCAGGTGGCTACACCTTC
>TRBJ2-3|TRBV10-3|.|few
CAIRSGTRTDTQYF
TGTGCCATCAGATCCGGGACTCGCACAGATACGCAGTATTTT
>TRBJ2-6|TRBV20-1|.|few
CSAIYSGANVLTF
TGCAGTGCTATTTACTCTGGGGCCAACGTCCTGACTTTC
>TRBJ2-1|TRBV6-2/TRBV6-3|TRBD1|.
CASRQDRGISSYNEQFF
TGTGCCAGCAGACAAGACAGGGGGATTAGCTCCTACAATGAGCAGTTCTTC
>TRBJ1-5|TRBV7-8|.|few
CASSPRRVGNQPQHF
TGTGCCAGCAGCCCGCGTAGGGTGGGCAATCAGCCCCAGCATTTT
>TRBJ2-2|TRBV6-5|TRBD1|few
CATSGGMLTGELFF
TGTGCCACCTCAGGGGGCATGTTAACCGGGGAGCTGTTTTTT
>TRBJ2-1|TRBV3-1|TRBD2|.
CASSPLASGADNEQFF
TGTGCCAGCAGCCCTCTCGCTAGCGGGGCGGACAATGAGCAGTTCTTC
>TRBJ2-3|TRBV20-1|.|.
CSARGAATDTQYF
TGCAGTGCTAGAGGTGCAGCCACAGATACGCAGTATTTT
>TRBJ2-1|TRBV2|TRBD1|.
CASGPGTGINEQFF
TGTGCCAGCGGCCCCGGGACAGGGATTAATGAGCAGTTCTTC
>TRBJ2-5|TRBV20-1|.|few
CSAMSRAGKETQYF
TGCAGTGCCATGAGCCGGGCAGGGAAAGAGACCCAGTACTTC
>TRBJ1-2|TRBV4-1|TRBD1|.
CASSFRQGRLDYGYTF
TGCGCCAGCAGCTTTCGACAGGGCCGCCTGGACTATGGCTACACCTTC
>TRBJ2-1|TRBV15|TRBD2|few
CATSRLLAGVDEQFF
TGTGCCACCAGCAGATTACTAGCGGGGGTAGATGAGCAGTTCTTC
>TRBJ1-6|TRBV7-9|.|.
CASSLRLGDSPLHF
TGTGCCAGCAGCTTACGGCTGGGGGATTCACCCCTCCACTTT
>TRBJ1-2|TRBV5-1|.|.
CASSLGEGSGGYTF
TGCGCCAGCAGCTTGGGAGAGGGTTCGGGAGGCTACACCTTC
>TRBJ2-3|TRBV11-2|.|.
CASSQVQGRMTDTQYF
TGTGCCAGCAGCCAAGTTCAGGGGAGGATGACAGATACGCAGTATTTT
>TRBJ1-2|TRBV20-1|TRBD1|many
CSARQGAAYGYTF
TGCAGTGCTAGACAGGGGGCAGCGTATGGCTACACCTTC
>TRBJ2-1|TRBV20-1|.|.
CSARDEGAEQFF
TGCAGTGCTAGAGATGAGGGAGCTGAGCAGTTCTTC
>TRBJ1-1|TRBV20-1|TRBD1|.
CSAWDSHMNTEAFF
TGCAGTGCTTGGGACAGCCACATGAACACTGAAGCTTTCTTT
>TRBJ2-1|TRBV18|.|few
CASSPKQSGSWVQFF
TGTGCCAGCTCACCAAAACAGAGTGGCTCTTGGGTGCAGTTCTTC
>TRBJ2-5|TRBV7-7|.|.
CASSLYSVGGRETQYF
TGTGCTAGCAGCTTATATTCGGTGGGGGGCCGAGAGACCCAGTACTTC
>TRBJ1-4|TRBV20-1|.|.
CSARVEPNEKLFF
TGCAGTGCTAGAGTGGAGCCGAATGAAAAACTGTTTTTT
>TRBJ1-4|TRBV20-1|TRBD1|.
CSARDGTGYEKLFF
TGCAGTGCTAGGGACGGGACAGGTTATGAAAAACTGTTTTTT
>TRBJ2-5|TRBV29-1|.|.
CSYLGVGRETQYF
TGCAGCTACCTGGGGGTAGGGCGCGAGACCCAGTACTTC
>TRBJ2-3|TRBV5-1|.|.
CASSSAAGSPTQYF
TGCGCCAGCAGCTCTGCTGCGGGCAGTCCCACGCAGTATTTT
>TRBJ2-2|TRBV5-5|.|.
CASSFSATGELFF
TGTGCCAGCAGCTTTAGCGCCACCGGGGAGCTGTTTTTT
>TRBJ2-5|TRBV10-3|TRBD1|.
CAISPATGLVETQYF
TGTGCCATCAGCCCAGCGACAGGGCTGGTGGAGACCCAGTACTTC
>TRBJ2-1|TRBV12-3/TRBV12-4|TRBD2|.
CASSREGGPEFF
TGTGCCAGCAGCCGGGAGGGGGGGCCGGAGTTCTTC
>TRBJ2-2|TRBV29-1|.|.
CSAVGADTGELFF
TGCAGCGCCGTTGGAGCAGACACCGGGGAGCTGTTTTTT
>TRBJ1-5|TRBV18|.|.
CASSPPTGINQPQHF
TGTGCCAGCTCACCACCGACGGGAATCAATCAGCCCCAGCATTTT
>TRBJ2-3|TRBV11-2|.|few
CASSFLHTQYF
TGTGCCAGCAGCTTCTTACATACGCAGTATTTT
>TRBJ1-1|TRBV4-2|.|many
CASSRSDGGVNTEAFF
TGTGCCAGCAGCCGATCCGATGGGGGGGTGAACACTGAAGCTTTCTTT
>TRBJ1-2|TRBV2|.|.
CASSEAGNSYGYTF
TGTGCCAGCAGCGAGGCGGGCAATTCTTATGGCTACACCTTC
>TRBJ1-1|TRBV27|.|.
CAGSLQGNTEAFF
TGTGCCGGCAGTTTACAGGGGAACACTGAAGCTTTCTTT
>TRBJ2-3|TRBV20-1|TRBD1|few
CSARDRGQVDTQYF
TGCAGTGCTAGAGACAGGGGGCAGGTAGATACGCAGTATTTT